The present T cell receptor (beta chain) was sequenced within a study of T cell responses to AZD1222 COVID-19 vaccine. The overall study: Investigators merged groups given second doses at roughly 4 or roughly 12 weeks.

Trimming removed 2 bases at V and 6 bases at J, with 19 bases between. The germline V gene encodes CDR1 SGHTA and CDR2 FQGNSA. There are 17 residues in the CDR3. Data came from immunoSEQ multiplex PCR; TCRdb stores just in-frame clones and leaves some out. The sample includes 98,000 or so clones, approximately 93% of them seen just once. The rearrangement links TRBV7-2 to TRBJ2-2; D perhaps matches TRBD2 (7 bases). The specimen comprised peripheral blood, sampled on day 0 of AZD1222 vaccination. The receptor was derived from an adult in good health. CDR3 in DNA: TGTGCCAGCAGCTTAAAGTTTCTTCGGGGGGCTGCCGGGGAGCTGTTTTTT. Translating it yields CASSLKFLRGAAGELFF.